A single sample is the source of the 16 T cell receptor beta chains below, sequenced in a study of Ad26.COV2.S vaccination and SARS-CoV-2 variants. Here immunoSEQ multiplex PCR was the method, and the copy in TCRdb shows in-frame clones only, minus some. This sample has about 350,000 clones; 85% to 90% occur once, and the top ten carry approximately 5%. As to treatment: 15 to 20 received Ad26.COV2.S at low or high dose, single or two shots; 5 received placebo; per-sample allocation not given. Following the first vaccine or placebo injection, samples were taken on day 63. The sequences come from peripheral blood, collected in a trial of Ad26.COV2.S vaccine versus placebo. The receptor set was obtained from a person between 18 and 65 years old who received the Ad26.COV2.S COVID-19 vaccine or a placebo.

V is TRBV15 and J is TRBJ1-4; the D is unclear. This CDR3 comprises 14 residues. Trimming cost V 1 base and J 5 bases, with 8 bases left between them. CDR1 and CDR2 (germline): LNHNV, YYDKDF (reference sequence). Here the CDR3 reads CATSRGGVNEKLFF. CDR3 DNA sequence: TGTGCCACCAGCAGAGGCGGGGTCAATGAAAAACTGTTTTTT.

The rearrangement links TRBV7-8 to TRBJ2-7, with D possibly being TRBD2 (7 bases). The V gene's germline CDR1 is SGHVS and CDR2 FQNEAQ. The CDR3 runs to 14 residues. Trimming removed 1 base at V and 4 bases at J, with 11 bases between. CDR3 loop: CASSLGGGPYEQYF. Here the CDR3 DNA reads TGTGCCAGCAGCTTAGGCGGGGGCCCTTACGAGCAGTACTTC.

In this sample, this clone turned up a few times. This chain links TRBV2 with TRBJ2-3; a possible D gene is TRBD2 (6 bases). V gave up 6 bases and J gave up 2 bases, with 15 bases separating them. Germline lookup yields CDR1 SNHLY and CDR2 FYNNEI. CDR3 length: 15 amino acids. This chain's CDR3 is CASRRASAYTDTQYF. Written as DNA, the CDR3 is TGTGCCAGCAGGCGGGCTAGCGCCTACACAGATACGCAGTATTTT.

This clone was seen once. CDR3 in DNA: TGTGCCAGCAGAGGTTCGGGACAGGGTCCAGAGACCCAGTACTTC. Its translation is CASRGSGQGPETQYF. This chain joins TRBV28 and TRBJ2-5; TRBD1 agrees at 9 bases. This CDR3 contains 15 residues. CDR1 and CDR2 (germline): MDHEN, SYDVKM. The trim removed 6 bases at V and 4 bases at J, leaving 9 bases unmatched. Complete variable domain (other parts from reference TRBV28 and TRBJ2-5): DVKVTQSSRYLVKRTGEKVFLECVQDMDHENMFWYRQDPGLGLRLIYFSYDVKMKEKGDIPEGYSVSREKKERFSLILESASTNQTSMYLCASRGSGQGPETQYFGPGTRLLVL.

In its sample, this clone was seen once. This chain uses TRBV6-5 with TRBJ2-5; no clear D gene. CDR1 and CDR2 (germline): MNHEY, SVGAGI. There are 15 residues in the CDR3. V dropped 5 bases and J dropped 4 bases, with 17 bases sitting between them. CDR3 bases: TGTGCCAGCAGTCTAATGGACCCACGTGGAGAGACCCAGTACTTC. Translating gives CASSLMDPRGETQYF.

This clone has only one observation. V and J are TRBV21-1 and TRBJ2-7; the D call TRBD2 from the table was never checked on the DNA. TRBV21-1 is a recognized pseudogene. This CDR3 has 14 residues. Here the CDR3 DNA reads TGTGCCAGCAGCAACAGTGCGGGGGGCTACGAGCAGTACTTC. Protein sequence: CASSNSAGGYEQYF.

The chain recombines TRBV10-3 with TRBJ2-7, with D tentatively TRBD1 (5 bases). CDR1 is ENHRY, CDR2 SYGVKD, per germline. With 7 bases removed from V and 7 bases from J, the gap between germline ends came to 20 bases. CDR3 length: 14 amino acids. CDR3 amino acids: CAIKEEGVSGEQYF. The CDR3, as DNA: TGTGCCATCAAAGAGGAAGGGGTTAGTGGGGAGCAGTACTTC.

This clone turned up a few times. The chain is built from TRBV28 and TRBJ2-2; TRBD2 aligns across 7 bases. Unmatched junction bases numbered 9, after V lost 10 bases and J lost 7 bases. This CDR3 has 13 residues. Germline V gene lookup returns CDR1 MDHEN and CDR2 SYDVKM. In DNA, the CDR3 is TGTGCCACTACCTGGGAGGGGAACGGGGAGCTGTTTTTT. Translation: CATTWEGNGELFF.

The rearrangement uses TRBV15 and TRBJ2-3, with 7 bases aligning to TRBD1. Germline loops: CDR1 LNHNV, CDR2 YYDKDF (reference sequence). Germline trimming cut 4 bases from V and 0 bases from J; bases unmatched to any gene: 7. The CDR3 covers 16 residues. CDR3 sequence reads: CATSTRGFGSTDTQYF. The CDR3 DNA sequence: TGTGCCACCAGCACCAGGGGGTTTGGTAGCACAGATACGCAGTATTTT.

The gene calls are TRBV27 and TRBJ2-3; the match to TRBD2 covers 7 bases. The V segment lost 4 bases and the J segment 5 bases; nucleotides outside the gene matches: 9. Germline CDR1 is MNHEY and CDR2 is SMNVEV (reference sequence). The CDR3 totals 15 residues. CDR3 amino acids: CASSWSREQGDTQYF. The CDR3 nucleotides are TGTGCCAGCAGTTGGTCGCGGGAGCAAGGAGATACGCAGTATTTT.

The chain joins TRBV7-6 to TRBJ2-5; D may be TRBD1 (5 bases). This CDR3 has 15 residues. The germline V gene has CDR1 SGHVS and CDR2 FNYEAQ. V lost 4 bases, J lost 3 bases, and 15 bases lay in between. CDR3 protein: CASSSTTAREETQYF. The CDR3 bases are TGTGCCAGCAGCTCCACAACGGCCAGGGAAGAGACCCAGTACTTC. Variable domain in full (rest from reference TRBV7-6 and TRBJ2-5): GAGVSQSPRYKVTKRGQDVALRCDPISGHVSLYWYRQALGQGPEFLTYFNYEAQQDKSGLPNDRFSAERPEGSISTLTIQRTEQRDSAMYRCASSSTTAREETQYFGPGTRLLVL.

This chain joins TRBV24-1 and TRBJ2-1; 8 bases agree with TRBD2. V trimming: 9 bases; J trimming: 0 bases; junction bases outside the gene matches: 0. This CDR3 has 13 residues. CDR1 is KGHDR, CDR2 SFDVKD, per germline. The CDR3 sequence: CATGTSSYNEQFF. The CDR3 DNA sequence: TGTGCCACCGGGACTAGCTCCTACAATGAGCAGTTCTTC.

V is TRBV7-6 and J is TRBJ1-4; a possible D gene is TRBD1 (6 bases). Trimming took off 5 bases at V and 2 bases at J, with 15 bases between the two ends. Per the germline V gene, CDR1 is SGHVS and CDR2 is FNYEAQ. The CDR3 covers 16 residues. The CDR3 protein is CASSPQKGETNEKLFF. CDR3 DNA sequence: TGTGCCAGCAGCCCCCAAAAGGGGGAGACTAATGAAAAACTGTTTTTT.

The V and J genes are TRBV18 and TRBJ2-2, with 7 bases aligning to TRBD1. CDR3 length: 15 amino acids. Germline trimming cut 3 bases from V and 3 bases from J; bases unmatched to any gene: 4. Germline CDR1 reads KGHSH; CDR2 reads LQKENI. The CDR3 protein is CASSPQGVHTGELFF. The CDR3 nucleotides are TGTGCCAGCTCACCCCAGGGGGTTCACACCGGGGAGCTGTTTTTT.

The genes are TRBV3-1 (or the pseudogene TRBV3-2) and TRBJ2-7; the D gene is possibly TRBD1 (6 bases). CDR1 and CDR2 from the germline V gene are LGHDT and YNNKEL (reference sequence). With 1 base removed from V and 9 bases from J, the gap between germline ends came to 13 bases. The CDR3 is made up of 13 amino acids. The CDR3 coding sequence is TGTGCCAGCAGCCAAGGACAGGACCGAACGCAGTACTTC. It translates to CASSQGQDRTQYF.

The rearrangement uses TRBV7-2 and TRBJ2-3; D might be TRBD1 (6 bases). Germline V gene sequence: CDR1 SGHTA, CDR2 FQGNSA. Trimming shortened V by 5 bases and J by 0 bases, and 24 bases separated the two germline ends. The CDR3 consists of 19 residues. The CDR3 spells CASSRPGHGHEGSTDTQYF. The CDR3 region has the DNA TGTGCCAGCAGCAGGCCGGGACACGGTCACGAGGGGAGCACAGATACGCAGTATTTT.